Listed below are T cell receptor beta chains from one sample, sequenced in a study of human T cells and chemical hapten exposure. Using its own MiXCR run on the RACE reads, TCRdb lists one record per CDR3 protein. The sample holds 300,000 to 400,000 distinct CDR3 sequences; more than 4.5% are singletons and the top ten take just over 2.5%. Sequences were derived from whole blood, sampled in connection with sensitization to the hapten diphenylcyclopropenone (DPC). Source of these receptors: a woman aged 45-59 years with alopecia areata. Some clones in this sample may be carry-over from other donors' samples. The CDR3 runs from the conserved cysteine through the conserved F or W. The D gene is left open where the match is weak. For some rows the clone size is stated as once, few or many, or as a class when expanded; others skip it.

clone_size | d_call | j_call | v_call | cdr3_aa | cdr3_nt
few | NA | TRBJ2-1 | TRBV18 | CASSPKQGNEQFF | TGTGCCAGCTCTCCAAAACAGGGCAATGAGCAGTTCTTC
NA | TRBD2 | TRBJ2-2 | TRBV9 | CASSVPLAGKNTGELFF | TGTGCCAGCAGCGTCCCACTAGCGGGAAAGAACACCGGGGAGCTGTTTTTT
NA | NA | TRBJ1-5 | TRBV10-3 | CAISSTDASNQPQHF | TGTGCCATCAGCTCGACGGACGCTAGCAATCAGCCCCAGCATTTT
many | TRBD1 | TRBJ1-3 | TRBV2 | CASSPGQGILTIYF | TGTGCCAGCAGTCCTGGACAGGGGATTCTCACCATATATTTT
few | NA | TRBJ1-6 | TRBV9 | CASSVTPSSGMALHF | TGTGCCAGCAGCGTAACCCCGAGCTCTGGCATGGCCCTCCACTTT
few | NA | TRBJ1-5 | TRBV27 | CASSALGGQFNQPQHF | TGTGCCAGCAGCGCCCTTGGGGGGCAATTTAATCAGCCCCAGCATTTT
few | TRBD2 | TRBJ2-5 | TRBV29-1 | CSVEDLAGGIQYF | TGCAGCGTTGAAGACTTAGCGGGGGGGATTCAGTACTTC
many | TRBD2 | TRBJ2-1 | TRBV11-2 | CASSLATSGWGIF | TGTGCCAGCAGCTTAGCCACTAGCGGGTGGGGGATCTTC
few | NA | TRBJ2-3 | TRBV21-1 | CASSKVAQPSTDTQYF | TGTGCCAGCAGCAAAGTGGCTCAACCTAGCACAGATACGCAGTATTTT
many | NA | TRBJ2-7 | TRBV15 | CATSNRASHEQYF | TGTGCCACCAGCAATAGGGCTAGCCACGAGCAGTACTTC
many | TRBD1 | TRBJ1-6 | TRBV11-3 | CASSLDRGGNSPLHF | TGTGCCAGCAGCCTGGACAGGGGTGGGAATTCACCCCTCCACTTT
NA | NA | TRBJ1-2 | TRBV13 | CASSPPEVYGYTF | TGTGCCAGCAGCCCCCCGGAGGTGTATGGCTACACCTTC
many | TRBD1 | TRBJ1-5 | TRBV15 | CATSKTGGNQPQHF | TGTGCCACCAGCAAGACAGGGGGCAATCAGCCCCAGCATTTT
many | NA | TRBJ2-3 | TRBV7-2 | CASSPSVGLTDTQYF | TGTGCCAGCAGCCCTAGCGTGGGCCTCACAGATACGCAGTATTTT
NA | NA | TRBJ1-1 | TRBV29-1 | CSVEGGDGAFF | TGCAGCGTTGAAGGGGGCGATGGAGCTTTCTTT
few | NA | TRBJ2-1 | TRBV6-5 | CATAGFGSSYNEQFF | TGTGCCACCGCGGGTTTCGGGAGCTCCTACAATGAGCAGTTCTTC
few | NA | TRBJ1-1 | TRBV20-1 | CSARAAQGSFTEAFF | TGCAGTGCTAGGGCGGCCCAGGGTTCATTCACTGAAGCTTTCTTT
few | NA | TRBJ2-1 | TRBV20-1 | CSVDSWGYTVEQFF | TGCAGTGTCGACTCCTGGGGTTACACCGTTGAGCAGTTCTTC
NA | NA | TRBJ2-1 | TRBV7-6 | CASSFRDGGGDYNEQFF | TGTGCCAGCAGCTTTAGGGACGGGGGCGGAGACTACAATGAGCAGTTCTTC
many | TRBD2 | TRBJ2-1 | TRBV6-1 | CASSERPSGSWNEQFF | TGTGCCAGCAGTGAAAGGCCAAGCGGGAGTTGGAATGAGCAGTTCTTC
many | TRBD1 | TRBJ1-1 | TRBV27 | CASSSTGGRTEAFF | TGTGCCAGCAGTTCTACAGGGGGTCGGACTGAAGCTTTCTTT
NA | NA | TRBJ2-3 | TRBV5-4 | CASSTPRDADTQYF | TGTGCCAGCAGCACGCCGCGGGACGCAGATACGCAGTATTTT
few | TRBD1 | TRBJ1-5 | TRBV6-2/TRBV6-3 | CASSGRQGLLRSNQPQHF | TGTGCCAGCAGTGGGCGACAGGGTCTTTTGCGGAGCAATCAGCCCCAGCATTTT
NA | NA | TRBJ1-2 | TRBV6-5 | CASTLGGGYGYTF | TGTGCCAGCACCCTTGGGGGCGGGTATGGCTACACCTTC
many | NA | TRBJ2-5 | TRBV29-1 | CSVTLPDRPQGAQYF | TGCAGCGTTACCCTACCTGACAGGCCTCAAGGAGCCCAGTACTTC
few | TRBD1 | TRBJ2-3 | TRBV9 | CASSRQGGTDTQYF | TGTGCCAGCAGCCGACAGGGCGGCACAGATACGCAGTATTTT
NA | TRBD2 | TRBJ2-3 | TRBV7-6 | CASSLKLAGGDTQYF | TGTGCCAGCAGCTTAAAACTAGCGGGAGGAGATACGCAGTATTTT
many | TRBD1 | TRBJ2-7 | TRBV12-3/TRBV12-4 | CASSPRDSITSKSYEQYF | TGTGCCAGCAGTCCCCGGGACAGCATTACGAGTAAATCCTACGAGCAGTACTTC
many | NA | TRBJ1-6 | TRBV20-1 | CSAGTGDYSPLHF | TGCAGTGCTGGGACGGGCGATTATTCACCCCTCCACTTT